This note documents a single T cell receptor (beta chain) sequence. The antigen is unknown. Repertoires were generated with immunoSEQ multiplex PCR, while TCRdb's copy carries only in-frame clones and drops some. Of roughly 80,000 clones detected, around 80% appear once; the ten largest clones hold around 1.5%. CDR3 size: 12 residues. Germline loops: CDR1 SEHNR, CDR2 FQNEAQ (reference sequence). Trimming took off 5 bases at V and 5 bases at J, with 9 bases between the two ends. This entry belongs to a study of OX40 agonist ivuxolimab in advanced cancers. Across the study: Cancers in dose escalation were hepatocellular, melanoma, renal cell and head and neck. Study-level points and caveats: Expanded peripheral T-cell antigen specificity went undetermined.

Baseline, cycle 4 day 1, and cycle 7 day 1 were the blood sampling points. The rearrangement joins TRBV7-9 to TRBJ2-5; TRBD1 or TRBD2 may be the D gene (6 bases each). The origin of this receptor is an adult with an advanced solid tumor such as melanoma, head and neck, liver or kidney cancer. The sequenced sample was CD4+ or CD8+ T cells sorted from blood, obtained in a trial of the OX40 agonist ivuxolimab. This CDR3 is CASSVGGETQYF. For the CDR3, the DNA is TGTGCCAGCAGCGTGGGGGGCGAGACCCAGTACTTC.